This T cell receptor (beta chain) was identified during a study of cytomegalovirus exposure and HLA in healthy donors. Study-level results: Cytomegalovirus-associated TCR beta chains were listed, numbering 164. A subsequent analysis found that TCR clusters from the first cohort also tended to co-occur in the roughly 120 validation repertoires, with about 93% of cluster scores above 0.

Some clones are missing from TCRdb's copy, which holds only in-frame ones; the method was immunoSEQ multiplex PCR. The table records approximately 140,000 clones, roughly 86% of them present only once. The CDR3 consists of 16 residues. V gave up 3 bases and J gave up 7 bases; unmatched junction bases: 9. CDR1 is SGHAT, CDR2 FQNNGV, per germline. A remark on this clone: Its cognate antigen is unknown.

This chain uses TRBV11-2 with TRBJ2-1; TRBD2 matches 10 bases. This sequence originates from a young woman in good health and CMV-seronegative. What was sequenced was PBMCs. The CDR3 DNA sequence: TGTGCCAGCAGCTTCCGGACTAGCGGCTCAAAGAATGAGCAGTTCTTC. Its translation: CASSFRTSGSKNEQFF.